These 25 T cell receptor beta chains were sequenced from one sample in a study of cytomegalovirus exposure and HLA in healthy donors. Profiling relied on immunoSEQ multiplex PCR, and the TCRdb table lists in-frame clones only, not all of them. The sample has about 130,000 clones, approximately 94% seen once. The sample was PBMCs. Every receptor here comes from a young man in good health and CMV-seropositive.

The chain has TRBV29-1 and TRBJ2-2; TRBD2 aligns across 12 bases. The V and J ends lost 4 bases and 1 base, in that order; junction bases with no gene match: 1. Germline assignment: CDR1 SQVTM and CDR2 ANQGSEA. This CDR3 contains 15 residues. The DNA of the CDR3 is TGCAGCGTTGGGACTAGCGGGATGAACACCGGGGAGCTGTTTTTT. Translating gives CSVGTSGMNTGELFF.

The CDR3 sequence is CASSPPTANEKLFF. For the CDR3, the DNA is TGTGCCAGCAGTCCCCCCACAGCTAATGAAAAACTGTTTTTT. The rearrangement uses TRBV28 and TRBJ1-4, with unresolved D. Trimming pared 5 bases from V and 3 bases from J, leaving 10 bases between. This CDR3 comprises 14 residues. CDR1 MDHEN and CDR2 SYDVKM come from the germline V gene.

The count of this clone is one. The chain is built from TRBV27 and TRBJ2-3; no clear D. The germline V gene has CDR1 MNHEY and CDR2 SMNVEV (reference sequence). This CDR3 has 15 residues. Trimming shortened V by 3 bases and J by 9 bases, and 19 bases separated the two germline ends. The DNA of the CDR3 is TGTGCCAGCAGTTTTCTTCAGATATACACAATCACGCAGTATTTT. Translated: CASSFLQIYTITQYF.

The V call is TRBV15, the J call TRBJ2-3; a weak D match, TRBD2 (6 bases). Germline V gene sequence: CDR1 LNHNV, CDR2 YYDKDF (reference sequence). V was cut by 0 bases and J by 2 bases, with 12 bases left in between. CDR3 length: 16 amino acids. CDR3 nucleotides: TGTGCCACCAGCAGAGATTTGGACTACAACACAGATACGCAGTATTTT. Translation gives CATSRDLDYNTDTQYF.

The CDR3 region has the DNA TGTGCCAGCAGTTCCCAGGGGGTAAATACGCAGTATTTT. It translates to CASSSQGVNTQYF. This chain joins TRBV28 and TRBJ2-3, with 7 bases lining up with TRBD1. V was clipped by 4 bases and J by 7 bases; unmatched bases: 5. Germline CDR1 and CDR2: MDHEN and SYDVKM. This CDR3 contains 13 residues.

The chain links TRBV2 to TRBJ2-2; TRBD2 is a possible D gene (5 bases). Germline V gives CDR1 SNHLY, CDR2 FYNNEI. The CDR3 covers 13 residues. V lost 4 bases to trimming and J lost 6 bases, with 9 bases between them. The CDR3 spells CASSGLGAGELFF. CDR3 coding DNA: TGTGCCAGCAGTGGGCTGGGAGCCGGGGAGCTGTTTTTT. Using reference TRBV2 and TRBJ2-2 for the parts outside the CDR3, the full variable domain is EPEVTQTPSHQVTQMGQEVILRCVPISNHLYFYWYRQILGQKVEFLVSFYNNEISEKSEIFDDQFSVERPDGSNFTLKIRSTKLEDSAMYFCASSGLGAGELFFGEGSRLTVL.

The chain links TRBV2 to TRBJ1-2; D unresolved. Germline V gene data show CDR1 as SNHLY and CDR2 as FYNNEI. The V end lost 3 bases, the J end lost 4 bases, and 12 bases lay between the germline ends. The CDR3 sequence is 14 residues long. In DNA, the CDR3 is TGTGCCAGCAGTGACAGTCTTGGCACCTATGGCTACACCTTC. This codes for CASSDSLGTYGYTF.

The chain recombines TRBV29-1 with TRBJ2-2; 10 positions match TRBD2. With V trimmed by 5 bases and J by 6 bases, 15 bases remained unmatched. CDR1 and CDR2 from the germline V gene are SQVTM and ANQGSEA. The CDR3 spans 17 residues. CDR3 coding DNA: TGCAGCGTTTGGGGGGGGCTAGCGGGAGAGTCGGCCGGGGAGCTGTTTTTT. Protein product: CSVWGGLAGESAGELFF.

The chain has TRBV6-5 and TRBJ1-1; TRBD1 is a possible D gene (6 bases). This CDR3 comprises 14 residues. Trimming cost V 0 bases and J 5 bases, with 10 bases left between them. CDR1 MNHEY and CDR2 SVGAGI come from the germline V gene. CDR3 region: CASSYSQGRTEAFF. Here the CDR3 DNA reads TGTGCCAGCAGTTACTCACAGGGACGAACTGAAGCTTTCTTT.

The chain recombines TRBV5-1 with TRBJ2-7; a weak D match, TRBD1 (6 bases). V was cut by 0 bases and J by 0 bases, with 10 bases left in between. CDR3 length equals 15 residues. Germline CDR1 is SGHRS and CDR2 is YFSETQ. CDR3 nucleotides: TGCGCCAGCAGCTTGGGACAGGTTAGCTCCTACGAGCAGTACTTC. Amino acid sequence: CASSLGQVSSYEQYF. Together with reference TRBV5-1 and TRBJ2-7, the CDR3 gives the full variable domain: KAGVTQTPRYLIKTRGQQVTLSCSPISGHRSVSWYQQTPGQGLQFLFEYFSETQRNKGNFPGRFSGRQFSNSRSEMNVSTLELGDSALYLCASSLGQVSSYEQYFGPGTRLTVT.

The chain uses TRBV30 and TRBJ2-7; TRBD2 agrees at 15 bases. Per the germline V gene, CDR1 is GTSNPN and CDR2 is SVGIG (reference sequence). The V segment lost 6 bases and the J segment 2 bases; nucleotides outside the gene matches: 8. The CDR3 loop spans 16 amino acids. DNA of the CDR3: TGTGCCTGCCAAGGACTAGCGGGAGGGTTCCCCTACGAGCAGTACTTC. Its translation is CACQGLAGGFPYEQYF.

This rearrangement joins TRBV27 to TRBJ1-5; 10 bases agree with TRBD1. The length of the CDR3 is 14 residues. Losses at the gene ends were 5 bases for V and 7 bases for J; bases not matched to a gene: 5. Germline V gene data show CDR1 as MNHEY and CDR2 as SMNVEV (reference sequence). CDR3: CASSMTGGRQPQHF. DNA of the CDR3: TGTGCCAGCAGTATGACAGGGGGCCGACAGCCCCAGCATTTT.

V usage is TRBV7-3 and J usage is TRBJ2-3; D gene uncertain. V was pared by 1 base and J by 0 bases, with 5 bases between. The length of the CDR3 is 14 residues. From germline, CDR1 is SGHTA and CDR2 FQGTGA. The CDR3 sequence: CASSLISSTDTQYF. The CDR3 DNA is TGTGCCAGCAGCTTAATATCCAGCACAGATACGCAGTATTTT.

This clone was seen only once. CDR3: CASSHPGLAGGGPYNEQFF. In DNA form, the CDR3 reads TGCGCCAGCAGCCACCCGGGACTAGCGGGAGGGGGGCCCTACAATGAGCAGTTCTTC. This chain uses TRBV4-1 with TRBJ2-1; 16 bases line up with TRBD2. Germline trimming cut 3 bases from V and 2 bases from J; bases unmatched to any gene: 7. The germline CDR1 and CDR2 sequences are MGHRA and YSYEKL. The CDR3 is made up of 19 amino acids.

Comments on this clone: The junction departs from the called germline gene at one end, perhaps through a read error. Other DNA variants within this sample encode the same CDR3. CDR3 amino acids: CASSPAELAEAGEQFF. The CDR3 DNA reads as TGTGCCAGCAGCCCCGCGGAACTAGCGGAGGCAGGTGAGCAATTCTTC. This chain connects TRBV5-4 to TRBJ2-1; TRBD2 agrees at 8 bases. The CDR3 loop spans 16 amino acids. CDR1 is SGHNT, CDR2 YYREEE, per germline (reference sequence).

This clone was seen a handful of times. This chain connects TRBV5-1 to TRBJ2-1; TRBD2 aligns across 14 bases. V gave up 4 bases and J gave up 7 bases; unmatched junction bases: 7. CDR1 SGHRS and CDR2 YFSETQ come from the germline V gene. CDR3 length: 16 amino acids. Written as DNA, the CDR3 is TGCGCCAGCAGCAACCTCGGGACTAGCGGGAGTAATGAGCAGTTCTTC. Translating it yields CASSNLGTSGSNEQFF.

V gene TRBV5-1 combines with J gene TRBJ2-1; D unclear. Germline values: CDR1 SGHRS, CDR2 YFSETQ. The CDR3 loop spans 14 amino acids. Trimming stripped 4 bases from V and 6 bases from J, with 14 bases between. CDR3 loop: CASSRSQGVNEQFF. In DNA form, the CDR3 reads TGCGCCAGCAGCCGTTCTCAAGGAGTCAATGAGCAGTTCTTC.

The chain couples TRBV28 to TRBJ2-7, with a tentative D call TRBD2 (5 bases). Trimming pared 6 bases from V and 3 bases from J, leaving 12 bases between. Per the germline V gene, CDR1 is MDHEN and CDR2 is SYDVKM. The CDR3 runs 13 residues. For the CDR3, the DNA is TGTGCCAGCAGCCCCGGACTCGACTACGAGCAGTACTTC. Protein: CASSPGLDYEQYF.

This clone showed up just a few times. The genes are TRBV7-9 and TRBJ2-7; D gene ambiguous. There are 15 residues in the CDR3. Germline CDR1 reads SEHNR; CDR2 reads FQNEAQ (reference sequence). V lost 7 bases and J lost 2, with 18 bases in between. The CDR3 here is CASINGALDPYEQYF. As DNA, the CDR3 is TGTGCCAGCATCAACGGTGCCCTAGACCCCTACGAGCAGTACTTC.

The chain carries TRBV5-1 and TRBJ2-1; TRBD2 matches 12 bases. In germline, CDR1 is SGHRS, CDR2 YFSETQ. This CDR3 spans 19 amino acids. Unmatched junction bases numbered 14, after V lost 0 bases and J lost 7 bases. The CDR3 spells CASSLEWGTLAGGLNEQFF. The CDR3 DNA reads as TGCGCCAGCAGCTTGGAGTGGGGGACTCTAGCGGGAGGGTTGAATGAGCAGTTCTTC.

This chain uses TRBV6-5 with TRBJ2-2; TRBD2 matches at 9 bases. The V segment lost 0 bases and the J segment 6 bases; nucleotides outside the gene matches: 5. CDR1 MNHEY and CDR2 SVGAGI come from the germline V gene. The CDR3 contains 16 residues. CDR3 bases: TGTGCCAGCAGTTACTCTAAGGCGGGGGGGGCCGGGGAGCTGTTTTTT. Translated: CASSYSKAGGAGELFF.

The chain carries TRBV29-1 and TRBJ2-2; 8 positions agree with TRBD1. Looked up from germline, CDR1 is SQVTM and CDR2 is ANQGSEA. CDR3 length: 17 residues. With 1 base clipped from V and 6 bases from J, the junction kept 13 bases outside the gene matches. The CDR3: CSVEAPRDRGLAGELFF. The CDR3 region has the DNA TGCAGCGTTGAAGCCCCCCGAGACAGGGGTTTAGCCGGGGAGCTGTTTTTT.

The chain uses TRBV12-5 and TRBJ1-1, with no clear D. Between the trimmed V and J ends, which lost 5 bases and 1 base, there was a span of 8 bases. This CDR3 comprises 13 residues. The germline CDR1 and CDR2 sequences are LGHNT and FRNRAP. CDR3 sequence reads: CASGRNRNTEAFF. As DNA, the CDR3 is TGTGCTAGTGGTCGAAACAGGAACACTGAAGCTTTCTTT.

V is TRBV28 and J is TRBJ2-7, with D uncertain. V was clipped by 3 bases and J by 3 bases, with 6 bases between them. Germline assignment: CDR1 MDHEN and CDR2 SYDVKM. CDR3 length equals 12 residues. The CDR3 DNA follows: TGTGCCAGCAGTTTCTTGAGCTACGAGCAGTACTTC. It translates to CASSFLSYEQYF.

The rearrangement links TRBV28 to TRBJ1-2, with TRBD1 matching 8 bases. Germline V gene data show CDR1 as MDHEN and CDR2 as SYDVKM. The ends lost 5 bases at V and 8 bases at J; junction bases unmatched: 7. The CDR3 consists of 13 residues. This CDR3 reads CASSAPGTGGYTF. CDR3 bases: TGTGCCAGCAGTGCACCCGGGACAGGCGGCTACACCTTC.